A selection of T cell receptor beta chains follows, all from one sample in a study of blood T cell repertoires in COVID-19. Method: immunoSEQ multiplex PCR; TCRdb's copy keeps in-frame clones and lacks some. The table includes roughly 98,000 clones, roughly 80% detected once. Sequenced material: peripheral blood. These receptors all come from a man between 65 and 79 years old with active or convalescent COVID-19. The CDR3 runs from the conserved cysteine through the conserved F or W. Fields, in order: J gene, clone size, D gene, V gene, CDR3 protein, CDR3 DNA. The D gene is left open where the match is weak. Clone size is not always given. Where it is, it says once, few, many or a class for expanded clones.

TRBJ2-1,few,-,TRBV20-1,CSASSHNNEQFF,TGCAGTGCTAGTTCCCACAACAATGAGCAGTTCTTC
TRBJ1-6,-,-,TRBV4-3,CASSQESLLYNSPLHF,TGCGCCAGCAGCCAAGAATCACTCCTCTATAATTCACCCCTCCACTTT
TRBJ2-3,-,-,TRBV24-1,CATSDSRQAITDTQYF,TGTGCCACCAGTGATTCTCGACAGGCTATTACAGATACGCAGTATTTT
TRBJ2-7,-,-,TRBV5-4,CASSLVSTSYEQYF,TGTGCCAGCAGCTTGGTGTCTACCTCCTACGAGCAGTACTTC
TRBJ1-1,-,-,TRBV7-9,CASSREYGNTEAFF,TGTGCCAGCAGCCGAGAGTACGGGAACACTGAAGCTTTCTTT
TRBJ2-5,once,-,TRBV9,CASSVALETQYF,TGTGCCAGCAGCGTAGCTTTAGAGACCCAGTACTTC
TRBJ2-3,-,TRBD1,TRBV5-8,CASSKTGVVDTQYF,TGTGCCAGCAGCAAGACAGGGGTTGTGGATACGCAGTATTTT
TRBJ2-2,-,TRBD1,TRBV5-1,CASSLGQGARELFF,TGCGCCAGCAGCTTGGGACAGGGGGCACGGGAGCTGTTTTTT
TRBJ2-1,-,-,TRBV11-2,CASSLGSLNEQFF,TGTGCCAGCAGCTTAGGAAGCCTAAATGAGCAGTTCTTC
TRBJ2-7,-,TRBD1,TRBV10-3,CAISDPDRGPSEQYF,TGTGCCATCAGTGACCCGGACAGGGGGCCATCCGAGCAGTACTTC
TRBJ1-1,-,-,TRBV19,CASSPGGTEAFF,TGTGCCAGTAGCCCGGGAGGTACTGAAGCTTTCTTT
TRBJ1-2,-,TRBD1,TRBV5-1,CASSFQGAKGDGYTF,TGCGCCAGCAGCTTCCAGGGGGCGAAGGGGGATGGCTACACCTTC
TRBJ1-1,-,-,TRBV19,CASRGSGTQNTEAFF,TGTGCCAGTAGAGGATCCGGGACACAGAACACTGAAGCTTTCTTT
TRBJ1-4,few,TRBD1,TRBV5-6,CASSLAAGQVNEKLFF,TGTGCCAGCAGCTTGGCCGCGGGACAGGTTAATGAAAAACTGTTTTTT
TRBJ1-2,few,-,TRBV21-1,CASSKELDRANYGYTF,TGTGCCAGCAGCAAAGAACTGGACAGGGCAAACTATGGCTACACCTTC
TRBJ2-1,once,-,TRBV24-1,CATSGLRDIPVGEQFF,TGTGCCACCAGTGGTCTCAGGGACATTCCAGTCGGGGAGCAGTTCTTC
TRBJ1-2,-,TRBD1,TRBV19,CASSIVGTGPHYGYTF,TGTGCCAGTAGTATAGTGGGGACAGGGCCCCACTATGGCTACACCTTC